This TCR beta chain was recorded in a study of shared clonotypes between healthy human individuals. Study-wide results and limits: Collection of samples was limited to blood; tissue repertoires likely differ. Several donors held about 5% of naive CD4 clonotypes in common. Sorted-subset sequencing was shown by rarefaction to be incomplete despite large depth.

As for this clone: Its matching antigen is unknown.

Positive CCR7 selection of CD45RO-negative cells yielded the naive CD8 cells, and terminally differentiated effector memory CD45RA+ cells were excluded. Produced via immunoSEQ multiplex PCR; TCRdb's table is partial and in-frame only. The data contain around 1,900,000 clones, around 93% of them singletons. From germline, CDR1 is SEHNR and CDR2 FQNEAQ (reference sequence). V gave up 4 bases and J gave up 3 bases; unmatched junction bases: 1. This CDR3 is 13 amino acids long. The material sequenced was naive CD8+ T cells from PBMCs. The V gene is TRBV7-9, the J gene TRBJ2-3; 7 nucleotides match TRBD1. The clonotype comes from a man aged 18 to 29 in good health. Some clones in this sample may be carry-over from other donors' samples. DNA for the CDR3: TGTGCCAGCAGCTGGGGACAGACAGATACGCAGTATTTT. It yields the protein CASSWGQTDTQYF.